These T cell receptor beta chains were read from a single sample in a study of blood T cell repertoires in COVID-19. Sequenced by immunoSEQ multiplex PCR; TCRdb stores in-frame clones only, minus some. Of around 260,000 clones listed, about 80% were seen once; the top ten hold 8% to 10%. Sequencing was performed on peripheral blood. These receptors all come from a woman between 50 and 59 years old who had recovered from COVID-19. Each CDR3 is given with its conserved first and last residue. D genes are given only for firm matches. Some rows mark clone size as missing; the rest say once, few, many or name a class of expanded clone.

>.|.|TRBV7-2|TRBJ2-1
CASGLWGGLYEQFF
TGTGCCAGCGGTTTGTGGGGGGGCCTGTATGAGCAGTTCTTC
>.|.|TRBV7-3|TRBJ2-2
CASSRTGELFF
TGTGCCAGCAGCCGAACAGGGGAGCTGTTTTTT
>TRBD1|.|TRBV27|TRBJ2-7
CATRGTGKYEQYF
TGTGCCACCCGCGGGACAGGGAAATACGAGCAGTACTTC
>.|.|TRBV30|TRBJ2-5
CAWSQGGWYQETQYF
TGTGCCTGGAGTCAAGGGGGTTGGTACCAAGAGACCCAGTACTTC
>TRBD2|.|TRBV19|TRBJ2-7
CASSAGTRVYEQYF
TGTGCCAGTAGTGCCGGGACTAGGGTATACGAGCAGTACTTC
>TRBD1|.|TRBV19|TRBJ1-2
CASKGQGDHGYTF
TGTGCCAGTAAGGGACAGGGTGATCATGGCTACACCTTC
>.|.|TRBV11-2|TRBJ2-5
CASSQSAGRETQYF
TGTGCCAGCAGTCAATCGGCTGGGCGAGAGACCCAGTACTTC
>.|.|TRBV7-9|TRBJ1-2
CASSFVDHRAFNGYTF
TGTGCCAGCAGCTTCGTGGACCACAGGGCCTTCAATGGCTACACCTTC
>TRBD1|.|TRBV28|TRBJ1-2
CASTRQGENGYTF
TGTGCCAGCACTAGACAGGGTGAAAATGGCTACACCTTC
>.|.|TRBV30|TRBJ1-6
CAWTDSQGVNSPLHF
TGTGCCTGGACCGACTCACAGGGAGTTAATTCACCCCTCCACTTT
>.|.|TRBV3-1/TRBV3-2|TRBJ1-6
CASRAMAGPLHF
TGTGCCAGCAGGGCGATGGCGGGACCCCTCCACTTT
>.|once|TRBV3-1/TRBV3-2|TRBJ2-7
CASSSSQMGRTSYEQYF
TGTGCCAGCAGCTCATCTCAGATGGGCCGTACTTCCTACGAGCAGTACTTC
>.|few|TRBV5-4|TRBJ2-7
CASSFTGQYEQYF
TGTGCCAGCAGCTTTACGGGACAATACGAGCAGTACTTC
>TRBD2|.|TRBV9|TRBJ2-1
CASAQGSLAGGNEQFF
TGTGCCAGTGCCCAGGGCAGTCTAGCGGGAGGGAATGAGCAGTTCTTC
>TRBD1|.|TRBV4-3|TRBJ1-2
CASSHFDTGGYGYTF
TGCGCCAGCAGCCATTTCGATACAGGGGGCTATGGCTACACCTTC
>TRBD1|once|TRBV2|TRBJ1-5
CASRTLTGGGQPQHF
TGTGCCAGCAGAACCTTGACAGGGGGCGGGCAGCCCCAGCATTTT
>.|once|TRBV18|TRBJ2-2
CASSPTVPGELFF
TGTGCCAGCTCACCTACAGTCCCCGGGGAGCTGTTTTTT
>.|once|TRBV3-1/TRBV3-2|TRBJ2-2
CASSQEGSGELFF
TGTGCCAGCAGCCAAGAGGGGAGCGGGGAGCTGTTTTTT
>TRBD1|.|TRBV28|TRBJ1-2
CASSSAGQAPVGGYTF
TGTGCCAGCAGTTCCGCGGGACAGGCCCCAGTGGGCGGCTACACCTTC
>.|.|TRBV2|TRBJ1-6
CASSVTEINSPLHF
TGTGCCAGCAGTGTGACGGAGATTAATTCACCCCTCCACTTT
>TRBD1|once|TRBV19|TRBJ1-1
CASIRTGGLQNTEAFF
TGTGCCAGTATTAGGACAGGGGGTCTCCAGAACACTGAAGCTTTCTTT
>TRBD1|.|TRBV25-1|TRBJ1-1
CASRSRGLSEAFF
TGTGCCAGCAGAAGCAGGGGGCTCTCTGAAGCTTTCTTT
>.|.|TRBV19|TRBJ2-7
CASSTRTAPFEQYF
TGTGCCAGTAGTACCCGGACAGCCCCCTTCGAGCAGTACTTC
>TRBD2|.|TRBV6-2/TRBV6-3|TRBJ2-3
CASSFRGGDGADTQYF
TGTGCCAGCAGTTTTCGCGGGGGGGACGGGGCGGATACGCAGTATTTT
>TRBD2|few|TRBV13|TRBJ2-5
CASSLTGLAGASRGETQYF
TGTGCCAGCAGCTTAACCGGACTAGCGGGAGCCTCTAGGGGAGAGACCCAGTACTTC
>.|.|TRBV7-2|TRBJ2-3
CASSLTRGASTDTQYF
TGTGCCAGCAGCCTTACACGGGGGGCTAGCACAGATACGCAGTATTTT
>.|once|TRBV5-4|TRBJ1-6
CASNMGGGNSPLHF
TGTGCCAGCAACATGGGAGGGGGAAATTCACCCCTCCACTTT
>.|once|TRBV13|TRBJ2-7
CASSLAALVTYEQYF
TGTGCCAGCAGCTTAGCAGCCCTAGTAACCTACGAGCAGTACTTC
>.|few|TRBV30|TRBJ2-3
CALSGKGTDTQYF
TGTGCCTTATCAGGGAAGGGCACAGATACGCAGTATTTT
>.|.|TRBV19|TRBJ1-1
CASSIKAATEAFF
TGTGCCAGTAGTATAAAAGCCGCCACTGAAGCTTTCTTT
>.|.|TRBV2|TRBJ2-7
CASSEEVFREQYF
TGTGCCAGCTCCGAGGAAGTATTTAGGGAGCAGTACTTC
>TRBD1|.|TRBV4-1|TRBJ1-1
CASSQEPGGHTEAFF
TGCGCCAGCAGCCAAGAACCAGGGGGCCACACTGAAGCTTTCTTT
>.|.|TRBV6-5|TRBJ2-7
CASRPGQRHSYEQYF
TGTGCCAGCAGACCAGGACAGAGACACTCCTACGAGCAGTACTTC
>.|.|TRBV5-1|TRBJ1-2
CASSLGDTANYGYTF
TGCGCCAGCAGCTTGGGAGACACGGCTAACTATGGCTACACCTTC
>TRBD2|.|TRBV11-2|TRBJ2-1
CASSLDSLAGDAFF
TGTGCCAGCAGCTTAGATTCACTAGCGGGAGATGCGTTCTTC
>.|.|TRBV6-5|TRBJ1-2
CASSYSIGGLYGYTF
TGTGCCAGCAGTTACTCGATCGGGGGACTCTATGGCTACACCTTC
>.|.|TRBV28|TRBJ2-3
CASRLASLGTQYF
TGTGCCAGCAGGCTAGCATCGTTGGGTACGCAGTATTTT
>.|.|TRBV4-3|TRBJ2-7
CASSQDGTSRSYEQYF
TGCGCCAGCAGCCAAGATGGCACGTCACGCTCCTACGAGCAGTACTTC
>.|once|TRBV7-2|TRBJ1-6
CASSLVRGMNSPLHF
TGTGCCAGCAGCTTAGTTAGGGGCATGAATTCACCCCTCCACTTT
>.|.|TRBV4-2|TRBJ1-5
CASSQEGTNSNQPQHF
TGTGCCAGCAGCCAAGAGGGTACTAATAGCAATCAGCCCCAGCATTTT
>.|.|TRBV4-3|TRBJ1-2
CASSPVRGGYGYTF
TGCGCCAGCAGCCCCGTCCGGGGGGGCTATGGCTACACCTTC
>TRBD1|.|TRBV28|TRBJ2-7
CATTGGALDEQYF
TGTGCCACGACAGGGGGCGCCTTAGACGAGCAGTACTTC
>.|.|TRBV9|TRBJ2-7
CASSPQGNEQYF
TGTGCCAGCAGCCCCCAGGGAAACGAGCAGTACTTC
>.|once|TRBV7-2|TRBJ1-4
CASSPGPTNEKLFF
TGTGCCAGCAGTCCAGGGCCCACTAATGAAAAACTGTTTTTT
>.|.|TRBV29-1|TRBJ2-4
CSAIQGTKNIQYF
TGCAGCGCAATACAGGGAACCAAAAACATTCAGTACTTC